The T cell receptor (beta chain) under discussion was sequenced for a study of blood T cell repertoires in COVID-19. Across the study: COVID-19 samples collected from the United States, Italy and Spain covered acute and convalescent phases. Sample material is recorded as cDNA or gDNA derived from T cells, B-cell-depleted T cells, or PBMCs.

Study processing details: The assay estimated nucleated cells by amplifying reference gene primers. Assay: immunoSEQ multiplex PCR; the TCRdb copy retains only in-frame clones and omits some. For V, J and clone size, that table is used; D and trimming come from the DNA. Of 150,000 to 200,000 clones in the sample, roughly 88% were seen once. With 10 bases clipped from V and 5 bases from J, the junction kept 9 bases outside the gene matches. CDR3 size: 13 residues. The rearrangement links TRBV12-3 or TRBV12-4 to TRBJ2-5, with 8 positions matching TRBD1. The sequence was collected from a woman in her forties or fifties who had recovered from COVID-19. The specimen was PBMCs or T cells enriched from blood (not recorded which). This CDR3 reads CAIKQGVEETQYF. Written as DNA, the CDR3 is TGTGCCATAAAACAGGGGGTTGAGGAGACCCAGTACTTC.